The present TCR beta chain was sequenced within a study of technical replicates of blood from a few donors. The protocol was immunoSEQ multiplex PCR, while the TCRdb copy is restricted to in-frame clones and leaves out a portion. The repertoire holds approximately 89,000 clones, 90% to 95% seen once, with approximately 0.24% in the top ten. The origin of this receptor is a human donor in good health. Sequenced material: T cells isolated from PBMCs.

The CDR3 DNA follows: TGCGCCAGCAGCCAAGCAGTGAACACTGAAGCTTTCTTT. Protein sequence: CASSQAVNTEAFF. The chain combines TRBV4-1 with TRBJ1-1; no definite D call. V dropped 1 base and J dropped 0 bases, with 3 bases sitting between them. The germline V gene encodes CDR1 MGHRA and CDR2 YSYEKL. The CDR3 covers 13 residues.